A single sample is the source of the 6 T cell receptor beta chains below, sequenced in a study of breast tumors, draining lymph nodes, adjacent tissues. TCRdb itself ran the multiplex PCR reads through MiXCR, one entry per CDR3 protein. The table has some 140,000 distinct CDR3 sequences, about 22% seen once. Axillary draining lymph nodes of breast cancer patients supplied the node samples. The sequenced sample was axillary lymph node tissue. These receptors were obtained from a female donor with breast cancer. Some clones in this sample may be carry-over from other donors' samples.

The chain carries TRBV19 and TRBJ2-5, with D possibly called TRBD1 or TRBD2 (8 bases each). This CDR3 is built from 15 residues. Trimming left V 4 bases short and J 5 bases short, with 17 bases between. The germline gives CDR1 LNHDA, CDR2 SQIVND (reference sequence). For the CDR3, the DNA is TGTGCCAGTAGTACAGGGACAGGCGGGGGGGAGACCCAGTACTTC. Its protein product is CASSTGTGGGETQYF.

As regards this clonotype: Since a much larger clone is just one base distant, this may be a read error. No conserved phenylalanine or tryptophan is present at the end of the CDR3, so a read error is the likely explanation. This rearrangement joins TRBV9 to TRBJ2-5; D tentatively reads TRBD1 or TRBD2 (6 bases each). CDR3 length equals 15 residues. Germline V gene data show CDR1 as SGDLS and CDR2 as YYNGEE. V was trimmed by 0 bases and J by 5 bases, leaving 14 bases between them. CDR3 sequence reads: CASSVEGRRGETQYL. The CDR3 bases are TGTGCCAGCAGCGTAGAGGGGCGGAGGGGGGAGACCCAGTACCTC.

A few counts support this clonotype. The CDR3 DNA reads as TGTGCCAGCAGTGCACTTAGCGGGAGGGGGTACCAAGAGACCCAGTACTTC. Amino acids: CASSALSGRGYQETQYF. The chain uses TRBV6-2 or TRBV6-3 and TRBJ2-5, with 11 bases identical to TRBD2. Germline loops: CDR1 MNHEY, CDR2 SVGEGT. The CDR3 spans 17 residues. V dropped 5 bases and J dropped 0; count of bases not matched to a gene: 8.

A note on this clonotype: A much more abundant neighbour one base away suggests this may be a read error. The conserved phenylalanine or tryptophan is not found at the CDR3 terminus, so this likely reflects a read error. V is TRBV5-1 and J is TRBJ2-7, with 9 positions matching TRBD1. The CDR3 has 13 residues. Germline V gene data show CDR1 as SGHRS and CDR2 as YFSETQ. J lost 2 bases, V lost 5 bases, and 2 bases had no gene match. The DNA for the CDR3 is TGCGCCAGCAGACGACAGGGGGCCTACGAGCAGTACCTC. Translated, it gives CASRRQGAYEQYL.

In the case of this clonotype: This may be a read error: a much more frequent sequence differs by one nucleotide. The chain couples TRBV9 to TRBJ2-5, with D perhaps matching TRBD1 or TRBD2 (5 bases each). CDR3 length equals 16 residues. From germline, CDR1 is SGDLS and CDR2 YYNGEE. This CDR3 reads CASSSRGDARQETQHF. In DNA form, the CDR3 reads TGTGCCAGCAGCTCCCGAGGGGACGCCAGGCAAGAGACCCAGCACTTC.

This clonotype came up many times. The chain is built from TRBV9 and TRBJ2-2; D possibly corresponds to TRBD1 (6 bases). The CDR3 is 16 amino acids. CDR1 is SGDLS, CDR2 YYNGEE, per germline. V lost 0 bases to trimming and J lost 1 base, with 10 bases between them. The CDR3, as DNA: TGTGCCAGCAGCGTAGGCCACAGGGTGAACACCGGGGAGCTGTTTTTT. It translates to CASSVGHRVNTGELFF.